The 10 T cell receptor beta chains listed next were all sequenced from one sample in a study of blood T cells in healthy people across ages. For the second PCR, which ran for about 7 to 12 cycles, a sample-barcoded 5' primer and a J-beta primer mix were used. TCRdb re-called the 5' RACE reads through MiXCR, storing one row per CDR3 protein. The table has approximately 600,000 distinct CDR3 sequences, approximately 59% seen once; the top ten hold approximately 40%. Sequences were obtained from blood. The receptors were gathered from a man aged 55 to 69 in good health.

This chain joins TRBV5-1 and TRBJ2-5; D not certain. Trimming cost V 4 bases and J 5 bases, with 15 bases left between them. The CDR3 runs to 14 residues. The germline CDR1 and CDR2 sequences are SGHRS and YFSETQ. The chain's CDR3 is CASSPGRTVETQYF. The DNA of the CDR3 is TGCGCCAGCAGCCCTGGACGGACGGTTGAGACCCAGTACTTC.

The chain joins TRBV29-1 to TRBJ2-5; possible D gene TRBD1, 6 bases. Germline V gene lookup returns CDR1 SQVTM and CDR2 ANQGSEA. V was pared by 7 bases and J by 1 base, with 10 bases between. This CDR3 comprises 12 residues. Here the CDR3 DNA reads TGCAGCGGTAAGGACAGCCAAGAGACCCAGTACTTC. Encoded protein: CSGKDSQETQYF.

This clonotype turned up a few times. The chain combines TRBV10-3 with TRBJ2-3; 9 bases agree with TRBD2. Germline V gene sequence: CDR1 ENHRY, CDR2 SYGVKD. V lost 7 bases, J lost 5 bases, and 10 bases stayed unmatched. This CDR3 spans 15 amino acids. CDR3 loop: CAITARGGLGDTQYF. The CDR3 region has the DNA TGTGCCATCACGGCGCGGGGGGGCCTAGGAGATACGCAGTATTTT.

This clonotype was recorded once. The chain carries TRBV5-1 and TRBJ1-1, with D hard to call. This CDR3 comprises 14 residues. The germline V and J ends were trimmed by 1 base and 3 bases, with 10 bases remaining between them. Germline assignment: CDR1 SGHRS and CDR2 YFSETQ. The CDR3 is CASSLQSGDTEAFF. In DNA form, the CDR3 reads TGCGCCAGCAGCTTGCAATCCGGTGACACTGAAGCTTTCTTT. The variable domain in full, completed from reference TRBV5-1 and TRBJ1-1, reads KAGVTQTPRYLIKTRGQQVTLSCSPISGHRSVSWYQQTPGQGLQFLFEYFSETQRNKGNFPGRFSGRQFSNSRSEMNVSTLELGDSALYLCASSLQSGDTEAFFGQGTRLTVV.

This clonotype showed up just a few times. The CDR3 loop reads CASSQGTLRNIQYF. The CDR3 coding sequence is TGTGCCAGCAGTCAGGGGACCCTCCGGAACATTCAGTACTTC. The chain joins TRBV12-3 or TRBV12-4 to TRBJ2-4, with D tentatively TRBD1 (6 bases). V shed 5 bases and J shed 7 bases, with 15 bases lying between them. The CDR3 runs 14 residues.

The chain links TRBV6-5 to TRBJ2-1, with 8 nucleotides matching TRBD1. Germline assignment: CDR1 MNHEY and CDR2 SVGAGI. This CDR3 has 15 residues. The V segment lost 2 bases and the J segment 9 bases; nucleotides outside the gene matches: 9. This chain's CDR3 is CASSYGTGVTIEQFF. The DNA of the CDR3 is TGTGCCAGCAGTTACGGGACAGGAGTTACAATTGAGCAGTTCTTC.

The chain combines TRBV29-1 with TRBJ1-1, with D perhaps TRBD1 (6 bases). This CDR3 is 13 amino acids long. CDR1 and CDR2 (germline): SQVTM, ANQGSEA. V lost 6 bases to trimming and J lost 1 base, with 12 bases between them. The CDR3 DNA reads as TGCAGCGTCGACAGGTTAGGGAACACTGAAGCTTTCTTT. It is translated as CSVDRLGNTEAFF.

CDR3 DNA: TGTGCCAGCAGCGTAGCGGGCTCTTGGACTGAAGCTTTCTTT. Amino acids: CASSVAGSWTEAFF. This sequence joins TRBV9 and TRBJ1-1; D remains unclear. CDR3 length: 14 residues. CDR1 and CDR2 from the germline V gene are SGDLS and YYNGEE. The V end was cut by 0 bases, the J end by 5 bases, with 11 bases between.

The chain employs TRBV4-1 and TRBJ2-1, with unresolved D. The CDR3 length is 14 residues. In germline, CDR1 is MGHRA, CDR2 YSYEKL. Trimming left V 6 bases short and J 8 bases short, with 17 bases between. Written as DNA, the CDR3 is TGCGCCAGCAGTCCGGCGTCTCGGCACGATGAGCAGTTCTTC. It codes for CASSPASRHDEQFF.

The V and J genes are TRBV29-1 and TRBJ2-5; D may match TRBD1 or TRBD2 (5 bases each). Looked up from germline, CDR1 is SQVTM and CDR2 is ANQGSEA. V was shortened by 2 bases and J by 5 bases, with 9 bases between the two germline ends. This CDR3 spans 12 amino acids. The CDR3 here is CSVEPGTETQYF. The CDR3, as DNA: TGCAGCGTTGAACCTGGGACGGAGACCCAGTACTTC.